The rows below give T cell receptor beta chains drawn from one sample of a study of beta chain features in type 1 diabetes. Measured with immunoSEQ multiplex PCR; TCRdb has only the in-frame clones, and not every one. Here the sample spans under 250,000 clones, about 25% being singletons. Material for sequencing was central memory CD4+ T cells from blood. These receptors all stem from a man aged 25-45 years in good health. Both conserved end residues are part of each CDR3. The D gene is left open where the match is weak. Only some rows state a clone size, as once, few, many or a class for expanded clones.

cdr3_length j_call d_call v_call clone_size cdr3_nt cdr3_aa
14 TRBJ2-1 - TRBV30 - TGTGCCTGGAGTGTACTGCGAGGCCTGGGTGAGCAGTTCTTC CAWSVLRGLGEQFF
15 TRBJ2-4 - TRBV5-6 few TGTGCCAGCAGCTTCGCCGGGACAGCCAAAAACATTCAGTACTTC CASSFAGTAKNIQYF
16 TRBJ2-3 - TRBV4-3 - TGCGCCAGCAGCCCCACGGCGGGGAGCCGCACAGATACGCAGTATTTT CASSPTAGSRTDTQYF
14 TRBJ1-2 - TRBV28 - TGTGCCAGCAGACCGCCGGAGGAATTCTATGGCTACACCTTC CASRPPEEFYGYTF
13 TRBJ2-1 - TRBV29-1 - TGCAGCGTAGGAACTGACTCCTACAATGAGCAGTTCTTC CSVGTDSYNEQFF
18 TRBJ2-4 - TRBV7-2 - TGTGCCAGCAGCTTAGGGGGGCAGGCCCAAGTGTTGAAAAACATTCAGTACTTC CASSLGGQAQVLKNIQYF
14 TRBJ2-7 - TRBV5-6 - TGTGCCAGCAGTTTGGGGCCAGCAACCTACGAGCAGTACTTC CASSLGPATYEQYF
16 TRBJ2-3 TRBD2 TRBV11-3 many TGTGCCAGCAGCTTAAGTATTAGCGGGGGCACAGATACGCAGTATTTT CASSLSISGGTDTQYF
11 TRBJ2-7 - TRBV7-9 few TGTGCCAGCAGCTCCGCATCCGAGCAGTACTTC CASSSASEQYF
14 TRBJ1-2 - TRBV28 - TGTGCCAGCACCCGGGACAATTTAGGCTATGGCTACACCTTC CASTRDNLGYGYTF
16 TRBJ2-1 - TRBV2 few TGTGCCAGCACCCACCGGGGGGCCAGCTCCTACAATGAGCAGTTCTTC CASTHRGASSYNEQFF
17 TRBJ1-1 TRBD1 TRBV30 - TGTGCCTGGAGTTCCCGCAAATTACAGGGGGCGCTTACTGAAGCTTTCTTT CAWSSRKLQGALTEAFF
13 TRBJ2-7 TRBD1 TRBV6-5 many TGTGCCAGCAGTTACTACGACAGGGGAAAGCAGTACTTC CASSYYDRGKQYF
13 TRBJ1-5 - TRBV7-8 few TGTGCCAGCAGCTTAGCAGGGGGTCAGCCCCAGCATTTT CASSLAGGQPQHF
12 TRBJ2-1 - TRBV29-1 few TGCAGCGTTGGGGGAGAGAGAGGTGAGCAGTTCTTC CSVGGERGEQFF
16 TRBJ2-7 - TRBV21-1 once TGTGCCAGCAGCAAAGCTCGAAGCGGGAGGGCCTACGAGCAGTACTTC CASSKARSGRAYEQYF
12 TRBJ2-5 - TRBV29-1 many TGCAGCCAGCGGCACCTAGACGAGACCCAGTACTTC CSQRHLDETQYF
16 TRBJ2-1 TRBD1 TRBV5-4 few TGTGCCAGCAGCTTGGAAAAGGACAGGTGGGGCAATGAGCAGTTCTTC CASSLEKDRWGNEQFF
13 TRBJ2-2 TRBD1 TRBV30 - TGTGCCTGGAACTTACAGGGGACCGGGGAGCTGTTTTTT CAWNLQGTGELFF
14 TRBJ2-3 - TRBV7-6 once TGTGCCAGCAGCCTGGGGGCACGCACAGATACGCAGTATTTT CASSLGARTDTQYF
15 TRBJ2-5 - TRBV6-5 many TGTGCCAGCAGTTACTTCGACAGACACCAAGAGACCCAGTACTTC CASSYFDRHQETQYF
17 TRBJ2-3 TRBD2 TRBV5-4 once TGTGCCAGCAGCTTGGCGCTAGCGGGAGGGGGCACAGATACGCAGTATTTT CASSLALAGGGTDTQYF
11 TRBJ2-7 - TRBV27 few TGTGCCAGCAGTTTCCACCAGGAGCAGTACTTC CASSFHQEQYF
13 TRBJ1-6 - TRBV10-3 many TGTGCCATCAGTACGACAGCGGGGGTGGCCCTCCACTTT CAISTTAGVALHF
13 TRBJ2-4 - TRBV27 few TGTGCCAGCAGCCCCCTAGCCAAAAACATTCAGTACTTC CASSPLAKNIQYF
13 TRBJ2-5 - TRBV7-2 few TGTGCCAGCAGCCCTGACAGACAAGAGACCCAGTACTTC CASSPDRQETQYF
15 TRBJ1-6 - TRBV6-5 few TGTGCCAGCAGCCTACTGTTGGGGGGGCGGACACCCCTCCACTTT CASSLLLGGRTPLHF
13 TRBJ2-5 TRBD1 TRBV2 - TGTGCCAGCAGTTACGGACAGGAGAGGGCCCAGTACTTC CASSYGQERAQYF
17 TRBJ2-1 TRBD2 TRBV12-5 once TGTGCTAGTGGTTTGGGACTAGCGGGCGCTCGGTACAATGAGCAGTTCTTC CASGLGLAGARYNEQFF
16 TRBJ2-3 - TRBV6-4 - TGTGCCAGCAGTGACTCGGCACGAGATCCAACAGATACGCAGTATTTT CASSDSARDPTDTQYF
14 TRBJ1-5 - TRBV2 - TGTGCCAGCAGTGATACCGACAGAGCCCAGCCCCAGCATTTT CASSDTDRAQPQHF
14 TRBJ1-2 TRBD1 TRBV25-1 - TGTGCCAGCAGTGAGGACAGGGCGGGGAATGGCTACACCTTC CASSEDRAGNGYTF
12 TRBJ2-3 - TRBV18 few TGTGCCAGCTCATCCCCCTTTGCTGCGCAGTATTTT CASSSPFAAQYF